These 3 T cell receptor beta chains share one sample of origin, sequenced in a study of identical twins. TCRdb fed the 5' RACE reads into MiXCR, producing one record per CDR3 protein. The data contain around 18,000 distinct CDR3 sequences, just under 70% of them singletons. The sequencing input was memory (CD45RO+) T cells sorted from blood. The receptors were sampled from a young woman in good health. This table probably holds off-target reads from a library built for another chain.

V usage is TRBV18 and J usage is TRBJ2-2; D is unresolved. V shed 0 bases and J shed 1 base, with 6 bases lying between them. This CDR3 spans 15 amino acids. Germline CDR1 and CDR2: KGHSH and LQKENI. CDR3 nucleotides: TGTGCCAGCTCACCACCGATCAGGAACACCGGGGAGCTGTTTTTT. This translates into CASSPPIRNTGELFF.

This chain uses TRBV29-1 with TRBJ2-2; D is possibly TRBD1 or TRBD2 (6 bases each). Between the trimmed V and J ends, which lost 6 bases and 0 bases, there was a span of 14 bases. In germline, CDR1 is SQVTM, CDR2 ANQGSEA. This CDR3 is 15 amino acids long. CDR3 sequence: CSVRGVLANTGELFF. DNA for the CDR3: TGCAGCGTAAGGGGGGTGCTTGCGAACACCGGGGAGCTGTTTTTT.

The gene calls are TRBV11-2 and TRBJ2-2, with a possible D match to TRBD2 (5 bases). Germline V gene lookup returns CDR1 SGHAT and CDR2 FQNNGV. V was clipped by 5 bases and J by 6 bases, with 16 bases between them. This CDR3 is built from 15 residues. CDR3 amino acids: CASSRIRRRAGELFF. CDR3 bases: TGTGCCAGCAGCCGAATAAGGAGGCGGGCCGGGGAGCTGTTTTTT.